The source of this TCR beta chain is a study of shared clonotypes between healthy human individuals. This CDR3 is 19 amino acids long. After removal of 4 bases from V and 4 bases from J, the junction contained 17 bases not matched to a gene. Germline CDR1 KGHSH, CDR2 LQKENI. The method was immunoSEQ multiplex PCR; TCRdb's version includes in-frame clones alone and lacks a portion of them. The sample lists under 2,500,000 clones; approximately 95% were seen once. J is TRBJ2-1 and V is TRBV18; 9 positions match TRBD1. Material: naive CD4+ T cells sorted from blood. The subset was: CD45RA+ positively selected. This clonotype was sampled from a man younger than 35 in good health. CDR3 in amino acids: CASSLFPRGQGMGYNEQFF. The CDR3 coding sequence is TGTGCCAGCTCACTCTTCCCTCGTGGACAGGGGATGGGGTACAATGAGCAGTTCTTC.